This T cell receptor beta chain derives from a study of T cell responses to AZD1222 COVID-19 vaccine. Overall study context: The study pooled second doses at about 4 or about 12 weeks. Findings and limits, study-wide: Without day 14 samples, only post-peak T cell repertoires were studied. The study found vaccine-associated CD4 TCRs spanning spike, dominant at 160-218 and 743-854. Donors were largely white British and mainly female; clonal diversity was possibly underestimated.

Remarks on this clone: The antigen is unknown.

Assay used: immunoSEQ multiplex PCR; TCRdb lists only in-frame clones, some missing. The sample records tens of thousands of clones, more than 85% being singletons. CDR1 is MDHEN and CDR2 is SYDVKM in the germline V gene. This CDR3 comprises 15 residues. V shed 5 bases and J shed 0 bases, with 11 bases lying between them. Specimen: peripheral blood, collected on day 0 of AZD1222 vaccination. The chain combines TRBV28 with TRBJ2-1; unclear D gene. The sequence was obtained from an adult in good health. In DNA, the CDR3 is TGTGCCAGCAGTAATAGACGGCCCTCCTACAATGAGCAGTTCTTC. This gives the protein CASSNRRPSYNEQFF.